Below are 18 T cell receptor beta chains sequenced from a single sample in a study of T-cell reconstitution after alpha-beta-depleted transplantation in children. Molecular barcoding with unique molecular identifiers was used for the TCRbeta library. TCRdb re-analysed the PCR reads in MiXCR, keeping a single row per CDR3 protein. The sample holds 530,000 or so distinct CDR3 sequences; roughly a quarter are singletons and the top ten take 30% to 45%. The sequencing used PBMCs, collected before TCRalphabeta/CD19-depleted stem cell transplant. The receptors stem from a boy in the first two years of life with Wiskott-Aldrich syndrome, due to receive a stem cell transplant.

The CDR3 coding sequence is TGCAGCGTCAGGGGGCGAATTTTGGATACGCAGTATTTT. Residues: CSVRGRILDTQYF. V usage is TRBV29-1 and J usage is TRBJ2-3; 8 bases fit TRBD1. The CDR3 runs 13 residues. The trim removed 6 bases at V and 6 bases at J, leaving 8 bases unmatched. CDR1 and CDR2 (germline): SQVTM, ANQGSEA.

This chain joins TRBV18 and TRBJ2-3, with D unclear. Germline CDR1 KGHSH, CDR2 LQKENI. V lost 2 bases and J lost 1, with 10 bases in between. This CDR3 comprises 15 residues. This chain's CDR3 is CASSPRAGRTDTQYF. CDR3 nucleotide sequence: TGTGCCAGCTCACCAAGGGCAGGTCGCACAGATACGCAGTATTTT.

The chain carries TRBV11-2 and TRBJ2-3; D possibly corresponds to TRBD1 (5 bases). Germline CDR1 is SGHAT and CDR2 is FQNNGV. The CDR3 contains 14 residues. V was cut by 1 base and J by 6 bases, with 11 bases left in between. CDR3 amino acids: CASSLVMGRDTQYF. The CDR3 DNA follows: TGTGCCAGCAGCTTAGTTATGGGGCGCGATACGCAGTATTTT.

Here the CDR3 DNA reads TGCAGTGCTAGAGATCAAGCAGCCTATAATTCACCCCTCCACTTT. This translates into CSARDQAAYNSPLHF. The V call is TRBV20-1, the J call TRBJ1-6, with D unresolved. The CDR3 extends over 15 amino acids. CDR1 and CDR2 (germline): DFQATT, SNEGSKA (reference sequence). Trimming pared 0 bases from V and 2 bases from J, leaving 8 bases between.

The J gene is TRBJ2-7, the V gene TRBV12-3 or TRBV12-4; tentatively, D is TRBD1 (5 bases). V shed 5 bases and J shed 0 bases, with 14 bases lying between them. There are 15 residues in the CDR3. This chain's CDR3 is CASSLTAGPSYEQYF. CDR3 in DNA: TGTGCCAGCAGTCTTACGGCAGGGCCCTCCTACGAGCAGTACTTC.

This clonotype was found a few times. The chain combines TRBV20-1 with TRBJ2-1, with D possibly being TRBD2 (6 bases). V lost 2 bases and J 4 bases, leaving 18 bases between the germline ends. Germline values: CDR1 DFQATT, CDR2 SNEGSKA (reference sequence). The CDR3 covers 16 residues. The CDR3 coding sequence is TGCAGTGCTAGACCTCGACTAGGTTCCCTATACAATGAGCAGTTCTTC. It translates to CSARPRLGSLYNEQFF.

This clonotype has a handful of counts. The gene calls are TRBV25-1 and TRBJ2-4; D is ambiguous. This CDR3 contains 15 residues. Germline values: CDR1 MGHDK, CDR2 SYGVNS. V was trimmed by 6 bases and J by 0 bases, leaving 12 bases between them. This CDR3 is CASRAKGLAKNIQYF. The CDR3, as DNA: TGTGCCAGCAGAGCTAAGGGCCTAGCCAAAAACATTCAGTACTTC.

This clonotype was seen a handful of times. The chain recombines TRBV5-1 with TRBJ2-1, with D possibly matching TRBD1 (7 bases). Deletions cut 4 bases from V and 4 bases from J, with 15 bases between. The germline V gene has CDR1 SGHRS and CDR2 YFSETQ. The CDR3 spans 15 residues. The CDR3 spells CASSAGQPAYNEQFF. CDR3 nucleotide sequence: TGCGCCAGCAGCGCGGGACAGCCGGCGTACAATGAGCAGTTCTTC.

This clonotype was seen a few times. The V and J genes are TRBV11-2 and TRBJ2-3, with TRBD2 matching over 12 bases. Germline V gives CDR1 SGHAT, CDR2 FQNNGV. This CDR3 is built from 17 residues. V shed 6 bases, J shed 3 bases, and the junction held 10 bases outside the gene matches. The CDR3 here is CASRLRPTSGRTDTQYF. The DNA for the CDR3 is TGTGCCAGCAGGCTTCGTCCGACTAGCGGGAGAACAGATACGCAGTATTTT.

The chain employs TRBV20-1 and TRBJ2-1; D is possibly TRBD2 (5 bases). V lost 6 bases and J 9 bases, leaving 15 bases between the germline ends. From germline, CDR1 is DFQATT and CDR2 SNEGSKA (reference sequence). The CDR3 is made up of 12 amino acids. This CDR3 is CSADLGPSEQFF. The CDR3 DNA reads TGCAGTGCGGACTTGGGCCCCAGTGAGCAGTTCTTC.

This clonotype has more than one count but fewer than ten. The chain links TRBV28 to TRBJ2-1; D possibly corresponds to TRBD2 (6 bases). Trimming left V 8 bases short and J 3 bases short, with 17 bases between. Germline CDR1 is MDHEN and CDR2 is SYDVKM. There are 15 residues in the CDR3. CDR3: CASYSEGTNYNEQFF. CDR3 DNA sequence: TGTGCCAGCTACTCGGAGGGAACCAACTACAATGAGCAGTTCTTC.

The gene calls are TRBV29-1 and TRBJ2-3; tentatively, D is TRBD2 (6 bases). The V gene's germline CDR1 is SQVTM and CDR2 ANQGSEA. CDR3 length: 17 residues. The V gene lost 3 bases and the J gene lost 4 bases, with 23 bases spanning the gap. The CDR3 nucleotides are TGCAGCGTTGAGAGCCTCTCCGCGGCGGGATACGCAGATACGCAGTATTTT. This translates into CSVESLSAAGYADTQYF.

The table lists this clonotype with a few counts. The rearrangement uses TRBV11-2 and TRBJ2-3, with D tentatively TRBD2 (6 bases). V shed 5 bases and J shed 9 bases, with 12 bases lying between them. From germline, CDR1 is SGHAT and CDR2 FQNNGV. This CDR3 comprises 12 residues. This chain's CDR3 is CASSQPGLTQYF. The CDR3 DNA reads TGTGCCAGCAGCCAACCCGGACTAACGCAGTATTTT.

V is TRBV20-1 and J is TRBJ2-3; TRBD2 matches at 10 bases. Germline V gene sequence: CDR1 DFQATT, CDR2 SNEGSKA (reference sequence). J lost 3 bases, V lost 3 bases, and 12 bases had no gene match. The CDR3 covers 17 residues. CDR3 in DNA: TGCAGTGCTAGGTTCCTCCCTCTAGCGGGAGAGACAGATACGCAGTATTTT. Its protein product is CSARFLPLAGETDTQYF.

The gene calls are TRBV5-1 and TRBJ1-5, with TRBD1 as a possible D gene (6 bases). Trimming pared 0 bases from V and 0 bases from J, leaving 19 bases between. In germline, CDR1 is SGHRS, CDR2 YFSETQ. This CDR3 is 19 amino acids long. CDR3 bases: TGCGCCAGCAGCTTGGTCCCGACAGGACTATTAGGTAGCAATCAGCCCCAGCATTTT. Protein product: CASSLVPTGLLGSNQPQHF.

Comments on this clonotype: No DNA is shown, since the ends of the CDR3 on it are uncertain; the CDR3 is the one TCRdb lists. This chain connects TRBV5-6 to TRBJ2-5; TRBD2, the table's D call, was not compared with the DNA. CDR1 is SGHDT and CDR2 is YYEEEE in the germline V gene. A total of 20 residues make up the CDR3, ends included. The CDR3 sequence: CASSLDFGTSGSLERETQYF.

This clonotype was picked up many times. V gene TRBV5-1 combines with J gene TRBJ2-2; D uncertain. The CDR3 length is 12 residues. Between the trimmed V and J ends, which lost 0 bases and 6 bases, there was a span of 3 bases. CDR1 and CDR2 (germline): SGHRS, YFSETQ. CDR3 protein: CASSLGAGELFF. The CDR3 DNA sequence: TGCGCCAGCAGCTTGGGAGCCGGGGAGCTGTTTTTT.

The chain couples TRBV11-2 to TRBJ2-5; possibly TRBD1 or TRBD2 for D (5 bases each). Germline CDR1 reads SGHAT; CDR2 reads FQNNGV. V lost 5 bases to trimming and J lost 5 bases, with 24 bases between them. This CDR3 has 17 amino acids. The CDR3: CASSPARGYGSGETQYF. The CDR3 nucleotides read TGTGCCAGCAGCCCGGCCCGGGGCTACGGTTCGGGGGAGACCCAGTACTTC.